What follows are 12 T cell receptor beta chains derived from one specimen sequenced in a study of blood T cell repertoires in COVID-19. The repertoire was sequenced with immunoSEQ multiplex PCR; TCRdb's copy has only in-frame clones and lacks some. The repertoire has nearly 50,000 clones, more than 75% of them found once; the top ten carry 5.5% to 7%. Sequences were obtained from peripheral blood. Receptors were obtained from a woman between 55 and 75 years old with acute or convalescent COVID-19.

The chain combines TRBV7-2 with TRBJ1-2; D call uncertain. With 5 bases removed from V and 7 bases from J, the gap between germline ends came to 11 bases. This CDR3 has 12 residues. The V gene's germline CDR1 is SGHTA and CDR2 FQGNSA. This CDR3 is CASSPEGGGYTF. The CDR3 bases are TGTGCCAGCAGCCCCGAGGGAGGTGGCTACACCTTC.

The rearrangement links TRBV6-6 to TRBJ1-1; D not resolved. V was cut by 6 bases and J by 0 bases, with 8 bases left in between. The germline V gene encodes CDR1 MNHNY and CDR2 SVGAGI (reference sequence). This CDR3 is 13 amino acids long. CDR3 loop: CASSRSMNTEAFF. In DNA form, the CDR3 reads TGTGCCAGCAGCCGTAGCATGAACACTGAAGCTTTCTTT.

The chain employs TRBV7-8 and TRBJ1-5; D call uncertain. The CDR3 length is 16 residues. The V gene lost 2 bases and the J gene lost 1 base, with 12 bases spanning the gap. The germline gives CDR1 SGHVS, CDR2 FQNEAQ. This CDR3 reads CASSLSGLRSNQPQHF. The CDR3 region has the DNA TGTGCCAGCAGCTTAAGCGGTCTGAGGAGCAATCAGCCCCAGCATTTT.

The chain uses TRBV10-3 and TRBJ1-1, with TRBD1 as a possible D gene (6 bases). In germline, CDR1 is ENHRY, CDR2 SYGVKD. V lost 9 bases, J lost 1 base, and 12 bases lay in between. The CDR3 contains 13 residues. This CDR3 is CAILKQGNTEAFF. The DNA of the CDR3 is TGTGCCATACTAAAACAGGGGAACACTGAAGCTTTCTTT.

In DNA, the CDR3 is TGTGCCAGCAGTGAACTAGCGGGCCGGGGGTACATTCAGTACTTC. Residues: CASSELAGRGYIQYF. The rearrangement links TRBV6-1 to TRBJ2-4, with 8 positions matching TRBD2. In germline, CDR1 is MNHNS, CDR2 SASEGT. Germline trimming cut 2 bases from V and 8 bases from J; bases unmatched to any gene: 8. CDR3 length equals 15 residues.

The chain links TRBV5-1 to TRBJ2-7; 10 bases agree with TRBD1. CDR3 length: 15 residues. Per germline, CDR1 SGHRS and CDR2 YFSETQ. V dropped 0 bases and J dropped 7; count of bases not matched to a gene: 7. CDR3 coding DNA: TGCGCCAGCAGCTTGGTCTCCGGGACAGGGGAGGAGCAGTACTTC. Translating it yields CASSLVSGTGEEQYF.

This CDR3 is CASSLGQWNTEAFF. As DNA, the CDR3 is TGCGCCAGCAGCTTGGGCCAGTGGAACACTGAAGCTTTCTTT. The V gene is TRBV5-1, the J gene TRBJ1-1, with D uncertain. The CDR3 covers 14 residues. Germline loops: CDR1 SGHRS, CDR2 YFSETQ. Trimming cost V 0 bases and J 1 base, with 7 bases left between them. The full variable domain, with the rest looked up from reference TRBV5-1 and TRBJ1-1, is KAGVTQTPRYLIKTRGQQVTLSCSPISGHRSVSWYQQTPGQGLQFLFEYFSETQRNKGNFPGRFSGRQFSNSRSEMNVSTLELGDSALYLCASSLGQWNTEAFFGQGTRLTVV.

This sequence joins TRBV5-8 and TRBJ1-2; 10 nucleotides agree with TRBD1. Germline assignment: CDR1 SGHTS and CDR2 YDEGEE. The CDR3 has 15 residues. The V segment lost 3 bases and the J segment 7 bases; nucleotides outside the gene matches: 9. CDR3 in DNA: TGTGCCAGCAGCTCTCAAGACAGGGGGCTCGGTGGCTACACCTTC. It specifies CASSSQDRGLGGYTF.

This chain uses TRBV5-1 with TRBJ1-1; tentative D call: TRBD1 (6 bases). V was pared by 4 bases and J by 1 base, with 8 bases between. The germline V gene has CDR1 SGHRS and CDR2 YFSETQ. This CDR3 has 13 residues. The CDR3 nucleotides are TGCGCCAGCAGCGGACAGTCGAACACTGAAGCTTTCTTT. Amino acids: CASSGQSNTEAFF.

Here the CDR3 DNA reads TGTGCCATCAGTGGGGGAGGAGGACAGGGAGAGTACTTC. Amino acid sequence: CAISGGGGQGEYF. The rearrangement uses TRBV10-3 and TRBJ2-7; 8 bases map to TRBD1. This CDR3 spans 13 amino acids. J lost 11 bases, V lost 4 bases, and 10 bases had no gene match. CDR1 and CDR2 from the germline V gene are ENHRY and SYGVKD.

The chain links TRBV14 to TRBJ2-5; D possibly corresponds to TRBD2 (5 bases). CDR1 is SGHDN, CDR2 FVKESK, per germline. This CDR3 contains 14 residues. Trimming left V 2 bases short and J 3 bases short, with 10 bases between. CDR3 DNA sequence: TGTGCCAGCAGCCAACCGGACTGGGAAGAGACCCAGTACTTC. This sequence encodes CASSQPDWEETQYF.

The genes are TRBV5-5 and TRBJ1-1; unclear D gene. V gave up 4 bases and J gave up 1 base, with 11 bases separating them. This CDR3 comprises 14 residues. Germline lookup yields CDR1 SGHKS and CDR2 YYEKEE (reference sequence). CDR3 sequence: CASSPLNGNTEAFF. The CDR3 nucleotides are TGTGCCAGCAGCCCCCTAAATGGGAACACTGAAGCTTTCTTT.